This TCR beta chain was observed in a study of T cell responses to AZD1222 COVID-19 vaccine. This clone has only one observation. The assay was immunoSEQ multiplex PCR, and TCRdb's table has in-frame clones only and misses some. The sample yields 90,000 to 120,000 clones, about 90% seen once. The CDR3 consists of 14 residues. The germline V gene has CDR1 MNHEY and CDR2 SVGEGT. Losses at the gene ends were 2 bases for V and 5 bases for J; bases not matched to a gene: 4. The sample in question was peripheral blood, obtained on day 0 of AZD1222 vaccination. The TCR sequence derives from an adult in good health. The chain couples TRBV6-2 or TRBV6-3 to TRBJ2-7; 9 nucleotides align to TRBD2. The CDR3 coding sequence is TGTGCCAGCAGTTACGGCGGGAGGGCCCACGAGCAGTACTTC. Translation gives CASSYGGRAHEQYF.